This entry concerns a single T cell receptor (beta chain). The antigen is unknown. The data were taken from a study of OX40 agonist ivuxolimab in advanced cancers. Study at large: With ivuxolimab, an agonistic anti-OX40 (CD134) antibody, patients were treated. Three patients got partial responses; one had hepatocellular carcinoma and two had cutaneous melanoma.

Only in-frame clones appear in the TCRdb table, and some are missing; sequencing was by immunoSEQ multiplex PCR. The data show about 75,000 clones, roughly 84% seen once. Germline assignment: CDR1 SGHNT and CDR2 YYREEE (reference sequence). Trimming removed 0 bases from V and 8 bases from J, with 9 bases in between. The CDR3 has 13 amino acids. Study outcomes and limitations: Low normalized T-cell clonal expansion was also seen in some nonresponders.

The chain employs TRBV5-4 and TRBJ2-1; no reliable D call. Sequencing used CD4+ or CD8+ T cells sorted from blood, obtained in a trial of the OX40 agonist ivuxolimab. The sequence was collected from an adult with an advanced solid tumor such as melanoma, head and neck, liver or kidney cancer. CDR3: CASSLEQSDEQFF. Written as DNA, the CDR3 is TGTGCCAGCAGCTTGGAACAAAGCGATGAGCAGTTCTTC.